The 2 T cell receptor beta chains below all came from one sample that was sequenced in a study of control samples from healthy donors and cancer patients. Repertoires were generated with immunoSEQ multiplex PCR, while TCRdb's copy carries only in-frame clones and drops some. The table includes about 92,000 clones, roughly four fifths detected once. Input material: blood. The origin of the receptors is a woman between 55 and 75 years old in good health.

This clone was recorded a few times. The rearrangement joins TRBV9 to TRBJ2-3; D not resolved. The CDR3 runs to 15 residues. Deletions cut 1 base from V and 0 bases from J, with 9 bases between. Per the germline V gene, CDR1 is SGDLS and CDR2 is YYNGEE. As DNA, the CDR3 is TGTGCCAGCAGCGTAAGGCCGGAGAGCACAGATACGCAGTATTTT. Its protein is CASSVRPESTDTQYF.

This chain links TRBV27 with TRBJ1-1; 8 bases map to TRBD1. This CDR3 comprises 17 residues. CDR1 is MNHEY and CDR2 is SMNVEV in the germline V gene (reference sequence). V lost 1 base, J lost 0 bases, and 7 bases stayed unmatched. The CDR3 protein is CASSLLQGGGMNTEAFF. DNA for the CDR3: TGTGCCAGCAGTTTATTACAGGGGGGTGGGATGAACACTGAAGCTTTCTTT.